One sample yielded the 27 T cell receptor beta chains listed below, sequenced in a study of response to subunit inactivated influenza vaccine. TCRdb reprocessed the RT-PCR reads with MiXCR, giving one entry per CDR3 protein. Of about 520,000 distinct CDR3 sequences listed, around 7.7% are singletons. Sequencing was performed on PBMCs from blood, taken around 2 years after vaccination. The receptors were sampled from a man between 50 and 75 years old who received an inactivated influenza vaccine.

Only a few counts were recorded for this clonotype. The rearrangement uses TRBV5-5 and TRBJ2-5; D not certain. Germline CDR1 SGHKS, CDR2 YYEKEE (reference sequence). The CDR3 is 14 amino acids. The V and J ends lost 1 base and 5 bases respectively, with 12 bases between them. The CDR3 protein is CASSLTEFRETQYF. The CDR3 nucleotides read TGTGCCAGCAGCTTGACGGAGTTCAGGGAGACCCAGTACTTC.

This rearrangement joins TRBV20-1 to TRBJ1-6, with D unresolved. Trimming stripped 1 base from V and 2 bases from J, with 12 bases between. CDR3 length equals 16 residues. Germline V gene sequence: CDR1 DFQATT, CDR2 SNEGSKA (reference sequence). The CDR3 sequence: CSARGTRWTYNSPLHF. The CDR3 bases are TGCAGTGCTAGAGGGACGCGGTGGACCTATAATTCACCCCTCCACTTT.

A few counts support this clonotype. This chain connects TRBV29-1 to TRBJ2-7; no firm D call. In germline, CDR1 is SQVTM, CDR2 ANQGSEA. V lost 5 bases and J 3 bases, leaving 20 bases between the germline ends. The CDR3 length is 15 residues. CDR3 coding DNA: TGCAGCGTTCGAGTTGACGGCTTTGCTCGCTACGAGCAGTACTTC. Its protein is CSVRVDGFARYEQYF.

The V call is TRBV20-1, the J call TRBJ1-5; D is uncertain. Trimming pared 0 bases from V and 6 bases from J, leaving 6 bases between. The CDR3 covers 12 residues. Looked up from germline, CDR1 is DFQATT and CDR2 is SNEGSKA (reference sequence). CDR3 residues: CSARDPPQPQHF. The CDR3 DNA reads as TGCAGTGCTAGAGATCCCCCTCAGCCCCAGCATTTT.

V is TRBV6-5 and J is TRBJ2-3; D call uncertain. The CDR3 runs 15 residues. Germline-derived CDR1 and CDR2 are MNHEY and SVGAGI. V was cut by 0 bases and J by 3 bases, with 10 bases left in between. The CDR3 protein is CASSYSGLKTDTQYF. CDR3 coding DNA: TGTGCCAGCAGTTACTCGGGCCTTAAAACAGATACGCAGTATTTT.

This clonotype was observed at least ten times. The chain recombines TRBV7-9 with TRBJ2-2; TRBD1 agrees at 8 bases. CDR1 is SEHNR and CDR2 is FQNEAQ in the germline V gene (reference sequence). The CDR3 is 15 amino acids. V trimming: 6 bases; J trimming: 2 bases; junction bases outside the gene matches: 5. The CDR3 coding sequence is TGTGCCAGCAGTTTTGGGACAGGAAACACCGGGGAGCTGTTTTTT. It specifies CASSFGTGNTGELFF.

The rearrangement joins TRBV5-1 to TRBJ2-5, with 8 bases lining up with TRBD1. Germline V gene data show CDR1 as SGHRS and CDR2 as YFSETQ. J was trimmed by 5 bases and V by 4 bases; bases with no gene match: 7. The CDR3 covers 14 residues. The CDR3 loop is CASSGQGGPETQYF. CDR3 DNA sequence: TGCGCCAGCAGCGGACAGGGTGGTCCGGAGACCCAGTACTTC.

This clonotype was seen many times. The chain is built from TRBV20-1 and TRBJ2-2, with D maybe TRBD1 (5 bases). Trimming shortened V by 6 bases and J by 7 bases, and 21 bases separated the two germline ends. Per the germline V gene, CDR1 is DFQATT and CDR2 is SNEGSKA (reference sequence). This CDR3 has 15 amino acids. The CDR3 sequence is CSAQTDRGHDGELFF. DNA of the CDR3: TGCAGTGCACAGACTGACCGCGGACATGACGGGGAGCTGTTTTTT.

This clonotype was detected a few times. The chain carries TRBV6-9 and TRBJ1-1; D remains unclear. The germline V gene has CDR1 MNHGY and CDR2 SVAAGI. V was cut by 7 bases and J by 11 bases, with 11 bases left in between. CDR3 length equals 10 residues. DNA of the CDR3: TGTGCCAGCATCCTAGTAGGTGCTTTCTTT. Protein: CASILVGAFF.

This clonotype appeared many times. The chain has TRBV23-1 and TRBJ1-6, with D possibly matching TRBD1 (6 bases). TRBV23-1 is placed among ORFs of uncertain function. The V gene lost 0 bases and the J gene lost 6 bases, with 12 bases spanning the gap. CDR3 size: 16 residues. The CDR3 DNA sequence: TGCGCCAGCAGTCAATCTAGGACAGCGTCTAATTCACCCCTCCACTTT. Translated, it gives CASSQSRTASNSPLHF.

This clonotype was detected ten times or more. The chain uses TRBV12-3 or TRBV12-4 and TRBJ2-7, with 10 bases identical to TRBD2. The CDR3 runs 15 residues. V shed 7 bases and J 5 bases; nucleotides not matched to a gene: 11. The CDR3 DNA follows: TGTGCCAGCATTAAGGCGAGCGGGAGGGCCGACGAGCAGTACTTC. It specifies CASIKASGRADEQYF.

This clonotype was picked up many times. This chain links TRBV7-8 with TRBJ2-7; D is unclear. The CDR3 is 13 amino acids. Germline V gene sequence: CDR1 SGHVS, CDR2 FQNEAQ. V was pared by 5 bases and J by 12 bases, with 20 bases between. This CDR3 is CASSPPSGLLAYF. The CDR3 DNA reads TGTGCCAGCAGCCCACCATCCGGGCTCCTGGCGTACTTC.

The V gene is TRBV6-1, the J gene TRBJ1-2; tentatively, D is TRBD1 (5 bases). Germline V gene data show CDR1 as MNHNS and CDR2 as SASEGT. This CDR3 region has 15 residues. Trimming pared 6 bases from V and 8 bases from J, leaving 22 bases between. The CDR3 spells CASRAPGQAGTGYTF. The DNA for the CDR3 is TGTGCCAGCAGGGCCCCGGGCCAAGCAGGGACCGGCTACACCTTC.

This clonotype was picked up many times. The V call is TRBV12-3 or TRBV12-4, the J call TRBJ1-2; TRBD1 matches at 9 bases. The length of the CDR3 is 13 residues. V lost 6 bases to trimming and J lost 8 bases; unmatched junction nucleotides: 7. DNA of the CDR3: TGTGCCAGCAGACCAGGACAGGGGAACGGCTACACCTTC. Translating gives CASRPGQGNGYTF.

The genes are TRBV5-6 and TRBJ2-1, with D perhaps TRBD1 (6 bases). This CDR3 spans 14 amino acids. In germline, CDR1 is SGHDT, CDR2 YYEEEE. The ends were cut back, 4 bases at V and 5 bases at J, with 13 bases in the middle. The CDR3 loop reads CASSAGDKHNEQFF. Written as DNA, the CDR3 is TGTGCCAGCAGCGCCGGGGACAAACACAATGAGCAGTTCTTC.

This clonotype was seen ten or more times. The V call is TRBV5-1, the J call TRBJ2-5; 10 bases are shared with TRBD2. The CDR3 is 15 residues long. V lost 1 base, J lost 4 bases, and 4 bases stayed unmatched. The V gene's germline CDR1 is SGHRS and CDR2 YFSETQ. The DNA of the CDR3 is TGCGCCAGCAGCTTGCAGAGACTAGCGGGAGAGACCCAGTACTTC. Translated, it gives CASSLQRLAGETQYF.

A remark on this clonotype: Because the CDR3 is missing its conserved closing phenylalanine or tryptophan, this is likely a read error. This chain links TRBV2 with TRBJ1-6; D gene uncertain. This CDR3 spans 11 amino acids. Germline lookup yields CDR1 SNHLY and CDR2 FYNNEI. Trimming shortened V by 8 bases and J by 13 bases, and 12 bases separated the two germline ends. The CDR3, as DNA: TGTGCCAGCGGGAAAAGGTGGCCCCTCCACTCT. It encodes CASGKRWPLHS.

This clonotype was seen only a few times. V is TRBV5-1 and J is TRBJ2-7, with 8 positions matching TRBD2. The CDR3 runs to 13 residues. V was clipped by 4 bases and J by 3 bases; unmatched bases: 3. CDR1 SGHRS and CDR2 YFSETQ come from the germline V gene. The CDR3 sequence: CASSVSGDYEQYF. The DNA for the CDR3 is TGCGCCAGCAGCGTTAGCGGGGACTACGAGCAGTACTTC.

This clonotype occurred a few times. CDR3 DNA sequence: TGCGCCAGCCCTGGATACGAGCAGTACTTC. Amino acid sequence: CASPGYEQYF. The V call is TRBV4-3, the J call TRBJ2-7; D gene unclear. This CDR3 has 10 amino acids. V was trimmed by 8 bases and J by 4 bases, leaving 6 bases between them. Germline loops: CDR1 LGHNA, CDR2 YSLEER.

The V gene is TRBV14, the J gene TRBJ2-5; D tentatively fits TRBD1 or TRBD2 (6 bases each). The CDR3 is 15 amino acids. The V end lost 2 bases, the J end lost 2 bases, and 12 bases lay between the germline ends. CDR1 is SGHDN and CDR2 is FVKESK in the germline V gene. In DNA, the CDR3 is TGTGCCAGCAGCCAACGACGGGGGCGACAAGAGACCCAGTACTTC. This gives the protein CASSQRRGRQETQYF.

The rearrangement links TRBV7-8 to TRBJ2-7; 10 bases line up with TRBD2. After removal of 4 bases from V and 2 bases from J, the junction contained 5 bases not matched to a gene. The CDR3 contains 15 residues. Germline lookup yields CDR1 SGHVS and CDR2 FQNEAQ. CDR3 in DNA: TGTGCCAGCAGCTCCCGGACTAGCGGCGCCTACGAGCAGTACTTC. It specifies CASSSRTSGAYEQYF.

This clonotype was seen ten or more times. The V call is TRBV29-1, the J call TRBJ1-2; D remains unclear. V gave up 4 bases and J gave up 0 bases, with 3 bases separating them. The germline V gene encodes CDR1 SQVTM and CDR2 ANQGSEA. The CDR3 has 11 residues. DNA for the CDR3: TGCAGCGTTGTCTCTAACTATGGCTACACCTTC. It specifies CSVVSNYGYTF.

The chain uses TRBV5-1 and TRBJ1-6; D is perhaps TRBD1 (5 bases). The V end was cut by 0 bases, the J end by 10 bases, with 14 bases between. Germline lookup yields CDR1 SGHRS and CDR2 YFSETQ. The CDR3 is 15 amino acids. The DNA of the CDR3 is TGCGCCAGCAGCTTGGTAGGGGTTACTAGCTCACCCCTCCACTTT. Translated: CASSLVGVTSSPLHF. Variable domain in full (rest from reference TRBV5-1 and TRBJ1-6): KAGVTQTPRYLIKTRGQQVTLSCSPISGHRSVSWYQQTPGQGLQFLFEYFSETQRNKGNFPGRFSGRQFSNSRSEMNVSTLELGDSALYLCASSLVGVTSSPLHFGNGTRLTVT.

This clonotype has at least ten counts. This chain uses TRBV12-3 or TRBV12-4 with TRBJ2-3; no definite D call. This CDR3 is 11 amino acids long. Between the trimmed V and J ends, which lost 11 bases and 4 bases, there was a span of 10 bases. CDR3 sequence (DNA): TGTGCCTCCTCCCGGGCAGATACGCAGTATTTT. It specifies CASSRADTQYF.

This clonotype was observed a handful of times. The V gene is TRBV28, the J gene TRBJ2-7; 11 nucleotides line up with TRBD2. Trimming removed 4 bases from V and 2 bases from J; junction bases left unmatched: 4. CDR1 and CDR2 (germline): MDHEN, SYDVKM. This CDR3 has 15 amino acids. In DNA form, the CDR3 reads TGTGCCAGCAGTTCCTGGACTAGCGGGCCCTACGAGCAGTACTTC. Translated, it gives CASSSWTSGPYEQYF.

The CDR3 nucleotides are TGTGCCATCAGTGATGTGAGGAGCGGGGGCCGCTACGAGCAGTACTTC. It yields the protein CAISDVRSGGRYEQYF. The genes are TRBV10-3 and TRBJ2-7; 8 bases align to TRBD2. The V gene's germline CDR1 is ENHRY and CDR2 SYGVKD. V was clipped by 3 bases and J by 3 bases; unmatched bases: 10. The CDR3 covers 16 residues.

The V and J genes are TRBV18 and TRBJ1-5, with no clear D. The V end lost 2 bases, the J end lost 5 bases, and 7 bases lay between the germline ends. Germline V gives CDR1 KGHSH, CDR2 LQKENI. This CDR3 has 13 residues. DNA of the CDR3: TGTGCCAGCTCACCAGTAACTGATCAGCCCCAGCATTTT. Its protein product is CASSPVTDQPQHF.